The 21 T cell receptor beta chains below come from one sample, sequenced in a study of shared clonotypes between healthy human individuals. Generated by immunoSEQ multiplex PCR, the TCRdb table keeps only in-frame clones and is missing some. The repertoire holds approximately 1,500,000 clones, under 99% seen once, with roughly 0.45% in the top ten. Sequences were obtained from naive CD4+ T cells sorted from blood. Subset: CD45RA+ positively selected. These receptors were collected from a man younger than 40 in good health.

This clone is a singleton in its sample. V and J are TRBV10-3 and TRBJ1-2, with D unclear. This CDR3 region has 14 residues. Deletions cut 2 bases from V and 3 bases from J, with 10 bases between. Germline V gene data show CDR1 as ENHRY and CDR2 as SYGVKD. The CDR3 here is CAISERTADYGYTF. Written as DNA, the CDR3 is TGTGCCATCAGTGAGAGGACTGCCGACTATGGCTACACCTTC.

V gene TRBV6-4 combines with J gene TRBJ2-5; D call uncertain. V lost 5 bases, J lost 4 bases, and 20 bases lay in between. Germline V gives CDR1 MRHNA, CDR2 SNTAGT. The CDR3 runs 16 residues. This CDR3 reads CASSRALQPMGETQYF. In nucleotides, the CDR3 is TGTGCCAGCAGTCGGGCCTTACAACCGATGGGAGAGACCCAGTACTTC.

For the CDR3, the DNA is TGTGCCAGCAGCCATTATCTGGGGGCCACCGGGGAGCTGTTTTTT. Translated, it gives CASSHYLGATGELFF. The chain carries TRBV16 and TRBJ2-2; possible D gene TRBD1, 6 bases. Between the trimmed V and J ends, which lost 3 bases and 4 bases, there was a span of 12 bases. CDR1 is KGHSY, CDR2 FQNENV, per germline. The CDR3 extends over 15 amino acids.

In the case of this clone: Within the sample, other DNA sequences also encode this same CDR3. The chain uses TRBV6-1 and TRBJ1-5, with D unresolved. The ends were cut back, 2 bases at V and 4 bases at J, with 6 bases in the middle. CDR1 is MNHNS, CDR2 SASEGT, per germline. The CDR3 totals 13 residues. CDR3 nucleotides: TGTGCCAGCAGTGAATCGGGAAATCAGCCCCAGCATTTT. It codes for CASSESGNQPQHF.

The chain links TRBV7-8 to TRBJ2-7; 10 bases are a match to TRBD2. Germline lookup yields CDR1 SGHVS and CDR2 FQNEAQ. This CDR3 has 15 residues. Losses at the gene ends were 5 bases for V and 2 bases for J; bases not matched to a gene: 6. CDR3 protein: CASSRTSGRAYEQYF. The CDR3 region has the DNA TGTGCCAGCAGCCGGACTAGCGGTCGAGCCTACGAGCAGTACTTC.

This chain joins TRBV5-5 and TRBJ1-5; D ambiguous. This CDR3 spans 15 amino acids. Trimming took off 0 bases at V and 0 bases at J, with 7 bases between the two ends. CDR1 and CDR2 (germline): SGHKS, YYEKEE (reference sequence). The CDR3 region has the DNA TGTGCCAGCAGCTTGGACGGTCATAGCAATCAGCCCCAGCATTTT. It yields the protein CASSLDGHSNQPQHF.

The chain carries TRBV28 and TRBJ1-3, with D hard to call. The CDR3 is 16 residues long. Germline V gene sequence: CDR1 MDHEN, CDR2 SYDVKM. Deletions cut 3 bases from V and 2 bases from J, with 14 bases between. The CDR3 DNA reads TGTGCCAGCAGTTTCCCCAAAGGGATGGCTGGAAACACCATATATTTT. It encodes CASSFPKGMAGNTIYF.

A single count supports this clone. This sequence joins TRBV28 and TRBJ1-2; no clear D gene. Per the germline V gene, CDR1 is MDHEN and CDR2 is SYDVKM. This CDR3 spans 15 amino acids. V lost 4 bases, J lost 3 bases, and 15 bases lay in between. The DNA for the CDR3 is TGTGCCAGCAGTTCCGGCACTACATTTTACTATGGCTACACCTTC. Residues: CASSSGTTFYYGYTF.

The J gene is TRBJ2-7, the V gene TRBV7-9; D gene ambiguous. Trimming removed 5 bases from V and 3 bases from J, with 8 bases in between. This CDR3 has 12 amino acids. The V gene's germline CDR1 is SEHNR and CDR2 FQNEAQ (reference sequence). DNA for the CDR3: TGTGCCAGCAGCCGGACCATCTACGAGCAGTACTTC. Amino acids: CASSRTIYEQYF.

Of note for this clone: This sample includes further DNA sequences coding for the same CDR3. The chain has TRBV18 and TRBJ2-1; 7 bases are a match to TRBD1. Germline V gene data show CDR1 as KGHSH and CDR2 as LQKENI. This CDR3 is built from 12 residues. V was clipped by 3 bases and J by 8 bases; unmatched bases: 1. The CDR3 spells CASSPQGDEQFF. Written as DNA, the CDR3 is TGTGCCAGCTCACCCCAGGGGGATGAGCAGTTCTTC.

This clone has only one observation. The V call is TRBV5-1, the J call TRBJ2-7, with D tentatively TRBD1 (6 bases). Per germline, CDR1 SGHRS and CDR2 YFSETQ. The CDR3 covers 13 residues. Trimming left V 1 base short and J 6 bases short, with 11 bases between. Here the CDR3 reads CASSLTTGPEQYF. For the CDR3, the DNA is TGCGCCAGCAGCTTGACCACAGGGCCCGAGCAGTACTTC.

V is TRBV18 and J is TRBJ2-1, with D possibly matching TRBD2 (5 bases). This CDR3 spans 15 amino acids. CDR1 and CDR2 (germline): KGHSH, LQKENI. The V end lost 2 bases, the J end lost 0 bases, and 8 bases lay between the germline ends. The DNA for the CDR3 is TGTGCCAGCTCACCAAACGAGGGCTCCTACAATGAGCAGTTCTTC. Its translation: CASSPNEGSYNEQFF.

The chain carries TRBV21-1 and TRBJ2-7; TRBD2 reflects the table's D call only, with no check against the DNA. TRBV21-1 is a known pseudogene. The CDR3 runs to 14 residues. CDR3 loop: CASSLELAGDEQYF. The CDR3 DNA is TGTGCCAGCAGCTTAGAGCTAGCGGGGGACGAGCAGTACTTC.

This chain connects TRBV19 to TRBJ2-7, with 9 bases fitting TRBD1. The germline V gene encodes CDR1 LNHDA and CDR2 SQIVND (reference sequence). The CDR3 covers 14 residues. With V trimmed by 7 bases and J by 9 bases, 13 bases remained unmatched. The DNA of the CDR3 is TGTGCCAGTACCCCGGGACAGGGTAATTCCCGGCAGTACTTC. It specifies CASTPGQGNSRQYF.

The chain carries TRBV2 and TRBJ1-5, with 7 positions matching TRBD1. The V gene's germline CDR1 is SNHLY and CDR2 FYNNEI. This CDR3 contains 15 residues. J lost 4 bases, V lost 4 bases, and 7 bases had no gene match. The CDR3 reads CASSVSGQENQPQHF. CDR3 DNA: TGTGCCAGCAGTGTATCAGGACAGGAAAATCAGCCCCAGCATTTT.

The chain joins TRBV5-1 to TRBJ2-2; unclear D gene. The CDR3 is made up of 17 amino acids. Germline CDR1 SGHRS, CDR2 YFSETQ. Trimming removed 0 bases from V and 6 bases from J, with 18 bases in between. CDR3 nucleotide sequence: TGCGCCAGCAGCTTGGCGTCTAGTTCGTATAGGGCCGGGGAGCTGTTTTTT. Translation: CASSLASSSYRAGELFF.

This sequence joins TRBV9 and TRBJ1-5, with D tentatively TRBD1 (5 bases). Trimming cost V 4 bases and J 1 base, with 18 bases left between them. CDR3 size: 17 residues. Germline V gene data show CDR1 as SGDLS and CDR2 as YYNGEE. DNA for the CDR3: TGTGCCAGCAGCCCGTCTGCGGGGGTGGGAAGCAATCAGCCCCAGCATTTT. Amino acids: CASSPSAGVGSNQPQHF. The full variable domain, completed using reference TRBV9 and TRBJ1-5, is DSGVTQTPKHLITATGQRVTLRCSPRSGDLSVYWYQQSLDQGLQFLIQYYNGEERAKGNILERFSAQQFPDLHSELNLSSLELGDSALYFCASSPSAGVGSNQPQHFGDGTRLSIL.

CDR3 protein: CASSLRTGGTSYEQYF. The CDR3 DNA reads TGTGCCAGCAGCTTAAGGACAGGGGGCACCTCCTACGAGCAGTACTTC. The V gene is TRBV7-8, the J gene TRBJ2-7, with TRBD1 matching 11 bases. V shed 2 bases and J 0 bases; nucleotides not matched to a gene: 3. Germline V lookup: CDR1 SGHVS, CDR2 FQNEAQ. The CDR3 spans 16 residues. Based on the CDR3 plus reference TRBV7-8 and TRBJ2-7, the full variable domain is GAGVSQSPRYKVAKRGQDVALRCDPISGHVSLFWYQQALGQGPEFLTYFQNEAQLDKSGLPSDRFFAERPEGSVSTLKIQRTQQEDSAVYLCASSLRTGGTSYEQYFGPGTRLTVT.

The chain has TRBV29-1 and TRBJ2-1, with TRBD2 identical over 8 bases. J was trimmed by 4 bases and V by 8 bases; bases with no gene match: 10. This CDR3 comprises 14 residues. Germline CDR1 is SQVTM and CDR2 is ANQGSEA. The DNA for the CDR3 is TGCAGCCATTCTGCGGGAGGTTCTTACAATGAGCAGTTCTTC. Its translation is CSHSAGGSYNEQFF.

This clone appeared a single time. The chain joins TRBV2 to TRBJ2-7; tentative D call: TRBD2 (6 bases). The CDR3 is 17 amino acids. Germline loops: CDR1 SNHLY, CDR2 FYNNEI. V was pared by 4 bases and J by 0 bases, with 19 bases between. The CDR3 loop reads CASSVPEGRELSYEQYF. Written as DNA, the CDR3 is TGTGCCAGCAGTGTCCCTGAGGGGCGGGAACTCTCCTACGAGCAGTACTTC. Together with reference TRBV2 and TRBJ2-7, the CDR3 gives the full variable domain: EPEVTQTPSHQVTQMGQEVILRCVPISNHLYFYWYRQILGQKVEFLVSFYNNEISEKSEIFDDQFSVERPDGSNFTLKIRSTKLEDSAMYFCASSVPEGRELSYEQYFGPGTRLTVT.

The rearrangement links TRBV6-1 to TRBJ2-1; TRBD1 might be the D (5 bases). The germline V gene has CDR1 MNHNS and CDR2 SASEGT. Trimming shortened V by 2 bases and J by 2 bases, and 10 bases separated the two germline ends. This CDR3 is 15 amino acids long. The CDR3 DNA follows: TGTGCCAGCAGTGAATCGCCAGGGCCCTACAATGAGCAGTTCTTC. This encodes CASSESPGPYNEQFF.